These T cell receptor beta chains were read from a single sample in a study of blood T cell repertoires in COVID-19. The assay was immunoSEQ multiplex PCR, and TCRdb's table has in-frame clones only and misses some. Here the sample spans roughly 400,000 clones, approximately 88% being singletons. Sequenced sample: PBMCs or T cells enriched from blood (not recorded which). These receptors were collected from a woman between 40 and 55 years old with acute COVID-19. CDR3s include the opening cysteine and the closing phenylalanine or tryptophan. D genes are given only for firm matches. Not all rows give a size; the values are once, few, many and, for expanded clones, a class.

j_call | v_call | clone_size | d_call | cdr3_nt | cdr3_aa
TRBJ1-2 | TRBV23-1 | NA | NA | TGCGCCAGCAGTCACCCCCCTTGGGCAGATGGCTACACCTTC | CASSHPPWADGYTF
TRBJ2-2 | TRBV29-1 | NA | TRBD2 | TGCAGCGTTAATCTAGCGGGGGCGAAGAACACCGGGGAGCTGTTTTTT | CSVNLAGAKNTGELFF
TRBJ2-1 | TRBV2 | NA | NA | TGTGCCAGCAGTGACCAGGGTCTATACAATGAGCAGTTCTTC | CASSDQGLYNEQFF
TRBJ1-4 | TRBV6-1 | NA | NA | TGTGCCAGCAGTCGGCAGGGCCCGGCTAATGAAAAACTGTTTTTT | CASSRQGPANEKLFF
TRBJ2-1 | TRBV5-1 | NA | NA | TGCGCCAGCAGCATGGAGGGGGGGAATGAGCAGTTCTTC | CASSMEGGNEQFF
TRBJ2-5 | TRBV27 | NA | NA | TGTGCCAGCAGTTACGAAAGGAGAGAGACCCAGTACTTC | CASSYERRETQYF
TRBJ1-1 | TRBV12-3/TRBV12-4 | NA | NA | TGTGCCAGCAGTTTGTCTTTGAACACTGAAGCTTTCTTT | CASSLSLNTEAFF
TRBJ2-1 | TRBV19 | NA | NA | TGTGCCAGTAGTATAAGGACGGGGGAACCCTCTAGCTCCTACAATGAGCAGTTCTTC | CASSIRTGEPSSSYNEQFF
TRBJ1-5 | TRBV15 | many | NA | TGTGCCACCAGCAGAGACAGTAGCAATCAGCCCCAGCATTTT | CATSRDSSNQPQHF
TRBJ1-5 | TRBV28 | NA | NA | TGTGCCAGCGGGGGCGGAGACAATCAGCCCCAGCATTTT | CASGGGDNQPQHF